This TCR beta chain appears in the sequencing data of a study of CD8 T cells in Susac syndrome. Germline V gene sequence: CDR1 MNHEY, CDR2 SMNVEV (reference sequence). V shed 4 bases and J 6 bases; nucleotides not matched to a gene: 9. The CDR3 is 16 amino acids. Reverse transcription used roughly 0.45 to 1 ug RNA and random hexamers. Using its own MiXCR run on the immunoSEQ multiplex PCR reads, TCRdb lists one record per CDR3 protein. The sample has about 85,000 distinct CDR3 sequences; about 95% are singletons. This chain connects TRBV27 to TRBJ1-5; TRBD1 aligns across 10 bases. The sequencing sample was made of CD8+ T cells from PBMCs. The receptor was derived from a human donor with Susac syndrome. The CDR3, as DNA: TGTGCCAGCAGTTCCAGACAGGGGGCATTGACTCAGCCCCAGCATTTT. As protein: CASSSRQGALTQPQHF.